One sample yielded the 10 T cell receptor beta chains listed below, sequenced in a study of CD8+CD57+ T cells in acquired aplastic anemia. Genomic DNA acted as the template from which TCR beta VDJ combination and CDR3 sequence profiling were carried out. Via MiXCR, TCRdb re-called the reads, giving one row per CDR3 protein. The sample has around 200,000 distinct CDR3 sequences, roughly 50% seen once; the top ten hold about 1.8%. Sequencing involved patients with CD8+CD57+ cell expansion previously shown by flow cytometry. Source material: sorted CD4+, CD8+, or CD8+CD57+ T cells (not recorded which) from PBMCs. The receptors come from a human donor with aplastic anemia.

This clonotype was observed at least ten times. The rearrangement uses TRBV20-1 and TRBJ2-2; D uncertain. Trimming took off 0 bases at V and 3 bases at J, with 8 bases between the two ends. The CDR3 length is 14 residues. Germline-derived CDR1 and CDR2 are DFQATT and SNEGSKA (reference sequence). The CDR3 region has the DNA TGCAGTGCTAGAGATGGGCCATACACCGGGGAGCTGTTTTTT. As protein: CSARDGPYTGELFF.

The J gene is TRBJ2-5, the V gene TRBV25-1; tentatively, D is TRBD1 (5 bases). Germline V gene sequence: CDR1 MGHDK, CDR2 SYGVNS. There are 13 residues in the CDR3. The V gene lost 5 bases and the J gene lost 5 bases, with 12 bases spanning the gap. Here the CDR3 reads CASSSPGQETQYF. CDR3 DNA: TGTGCCAGCAGTAGTCCAGGGCAGGAGACCCAGTACTTC.

The CDR3 loop reads CASSMAGGNSPLHF. DNA for the CDR3: TGTGCCAGTAGTATGGCAGGGGGTAATTCACCCCTCCACTTT. V and J are TRBV19 and TRBJ1-6; TRBD1 agrees at 7 bases. Trimming at V came to 3 bases and at J to 6 bases, leaving 2 bases not matched to a gene. CDR1 LNHDA and CDR2 SQIVND come from the germline V gene (reference sequence). CDR3 length equals 14 residues.

The chain uses TRBV24-1 and TRBJ2-7; a possible D gene is TRBD2 (5 bases). V was pared by 7 bases and J by 3 bases, with 12 bases between. Germline loops: CDR1 KGHDR, CDR2 SFDVKD. The CDR3 runs 13 residues. The chain's CDR3 is CATSSRGLYEQYF. As DNA, the CDR3 is TGTGCCACCAGCTCCCGTGGACTCTACGAGCAGTACTTC.

The genes are TRBV2 and TRBJ2-3; D possibly corresponds to TRBD1 (6 bases). Germline values: CDR1 SNHLY, CDR2 FYNNEI. CDR3 length equals 13 residues. The germline V and J ends were trimmed by 8 bases and 0 bases, with 9 bases remaining between them. The CDR3 coding sequence is TGTGCCAGCGGGGGCTTAAGCACAGATACGCAGTATTTT. Its translation is CASGGLSTDTQYF.

In this sample, this clonotype turned up many times. V is TRBV7-2 and J is TRBJ1-4; maybe TRBD1 (5 bases). Trimming cost V 0 bases and J 8 bases, with 10 bases left between them. The CDR3 runs 14 residues. CDR1 and CDR2 (germline): SGHTA, FQGNSA. The CDR3 region is CASSLAAGMEKLFF. The CDR3 DNA is TGTGCCAGCAGCTTAGCGGCAGGGATGGAAAAACTGTTTTTT.

The J gene is TRBJ2-5, the V gene TRBV11-2; a weak D match, TRBD2 (5 bases). The CDR3 covers 13 residues. Between the trimmed V and J ends, which lost 3 bases and 6 bases, there was a span of 11 bases. The germline V gene has CDR1 SGHAT and CDR2 FQNNGV. CDR3 amino acids: CASSLYGEQTQYF. The CDR3, as DNA: TGTGCCAGCAGCTTGTACGGGGAACAGACCCAGTACTTC.

This clonotype has ten or more counts. The V gene is TRBV14, the J gene TRBJ1-2; D is uncertain. The germline V gene encodes CDR1 SGHDN and CDR2 FVKESK. V was cut by 1 base and J by 7 bases, with 10 bases left in between. The CDR3 length is 13 residues. CDR3 DNA sequence: TGTGCCAGCAGCCAAGTTGGGCCACTTGGCTACACCTTC. Translated: CASSQVGPLGYTF.

The gene calls are TRBV4-2 and TRBJ2-7; 7 bases align to TRBD1. The germline CDR1 and CDR2 sequences are LGHNA and YNFKEQ. The CDR3 runs to 13 residues. V gave up 0 bases and J gave up 6 bases; unmatched junction bases: 2. DNA of the CDR3: TGTGCCAGCAGCCAAGATTGGGACAGCGAGCAGTACTTC. Translation: CASSQDWDSEQYF.

V usage is TRBV7-2 and J usage is TRBJ1-4; D may be TRBD1 (5 bases). Germline V gene data show CDR1 as SGHTA and CDR2 as FQGNSA. This CDR3 has 15 amino acids. V was shortened by 8 bases and J by 8 bases, with 21 bases between the two germline ends. The CDR3, as DNA: TGTGCCAGCGGGTTGGACATTACCCTAAGCGAAAAACTGTTTTTT. This sequence encodes CASGLDITLSEKLFF.